Following are 20 T cell receptor beta chains from one sample sequenced in a study of T cells in Graves' hyperthyroidism and ophthalmopathy. Amplified TCR beta CDR3 regions derived from RNA transcripts. First-round RT-PCR of the TCR CDR3 relied on the HTBI primer set. TCRdb itself ran the multiplex PCR reads through MiXCR, one entry per CDR3 protein. The top ten clones hold 15% to 20% of a sample with 550,000 to 700,000 distinct CDR3 sequences, approximately 44% of them seen once. Material: peripheral blood or thyroid tissue (not recorded which). All receptors derive from an adult woman with Graves' disease, either hyperthyroidism or ophthalmopathy (not recorded which).

The chain couples TRBV10-1 to TRBJ1-2; no clear D. Germline CDR1 and CDR2: WNHNN and SYGVQD (reference sequence). CDR3 length: 14 residues. V lost 5 bases to trimming and J lost 4 bases, with 14 bases between them. The CDR3 DNA is TGCGCCAGCAGTTACTCCCGGGCCCCCTATGGCTACACCTTC. Its protein product is CASSYSRAPYGYTF.

Many counts were recorded for this clonotype. The gene calls are TRBV4-1 and TRBJ2-7; no clear D gene. With 3 bases removed from V and 5 bases from J, the gap between germline ends came to 11 bases. From germline, CDR1 is MGHRA and CDR2 YSYEKL. This CDR3 contains 13 residues. CDR3 in DNA: TGCGCCAGCAGCCACAGCTTCCCTCACGAGCAGTACTTC. Its translation is CASSHSFPHEQYF.

With regard to this clonotype: A read error may account for a junction end that differs from germline. The chain links TRBV2 to TRBJ2-7, with D uncertain. Germline CDR1 reads SNHLY; CDR2 reads FYNNEI. This CDR3 spans 13 amino acids. CDR3 sequence: CAGSERTPYEQYF. For the CDR3, the DNA is TGTGCCGGCAGTGAGAGAACCCCCTACGAGCAGTACTTC.

This clonotype was seen many times. The genes are TRBV10-2 and TRBJ2-2; D unclear. V was trimmed by 6 bases and J by 0 bases, leaving 8 bases between them. The CDR3 length is 14 residues. CDR1 is WSHSY, CDR2 SAAADI, per germline. DNA of the CDR3: TGCGCCAGCAGAGAGAGCCCGAACACCGGGGAGCTGTTTTTT. Translating gives CASRESPNTGELFF.

This clonotype was observed a few times. V is TRBV29-1 and J is TRBJ2-2; no definite D call. Trimming removed 4 bases from V and 2 bases from J, with 5 bases in between. Germline values: CDR1 SQVTM, CDR2 ANQGSEA. This CDR3 comprises 12 residues. CDR3 coding DNA: TGCAGCGTTGGCAGAAACACCGGGGAGCTGTTTTTT. This gives the protein CSVGRNTGELFF.

This clonotype was found many times. V is TRBV19 and J is TRBJ1-1; TRBD1 might be the D (6 bases). CDR1 is LNHDA, CDR2 SQIVND, per germline (reference sequence). The CDR3 runs 13 residues. Deletions cut 8 bases from V and 3 bases from J, with 13 bases between. The CDR3 nucleotides read TGTGCCAGTTCCGGGGGCGTTTACACTGAAGCTTTCTTT. This encodes CASSGGVYTEAFF.

This clonotype was seen a single time. The CDR3 DNA follows: TGTGCCAGCACCAATGGGTACACTGAAGCTTTCTTT. Residues: CASTNGYTEAFF. The chain joins TRBV12-3 or TRBV12-4 to TRBJ1-1; D is uncertain. V dropped 7 bases and J dropped 3 bases, with 9 bases sitting between them. This CDR3 region has 12 residues.

This clonotype has at least ten counts. V usage is TRBV4-2 and J usage is TRBJ2-2, with TRBD2 matching 7 bases. J was trimmed by 1 base and V by 0 bases; bases with no gene match: 2. Germline V gene sequence: CDR1 LGHNA, CDR2 YNFKEQ. The CDR3 has 16 amino acids. CDR3 amino acids: CASSQDPSGNTGELFF. The CDR3 nucleotides read TGTGCCAGCAGCCAAGATCCTAGCGGGAACACCGGGGAGCTGTTTTTT.

This clonotype occurred many times. The rearrangement uses TRBV6-2 or TRBV6-3 and TRBJ2-7; TRBD1 aligns across 9 bases. The CDR3 consists of 14 residues. With V trimmed by 6 bases and J by 6 bases, 9 bases remained unmatched. CDR1 MNHEY and CDR2 SVGEGT come from the germline V gene. CDR3 protein: CASRRTGERSEQYF. CDR3 nucleotides: TGTGCCAGCAGGCGGACAGGGGAAAGGAGCGAGCAGTACTTC.

Only one count was recorded for this clonotype. V is TRBV7-9 and J is TRBJ2-2, with D tentatively TRBD1 (5 bases). The CDR3 has 17 residues. From germline, CDR1 is SEHNR and CDR2 FQNEAQ (reference sequence). Trimming shortened V by 1 base and J by 0 bases, and 12 bases separated the two germline ends. The CDR3 nucleotides read TGTGCCAGCAGCTTAGTACCCGGACAAGCGAACACCGGGGAGCTGTTTTTT. Protein sequence: CASSLVPGQANTGELFF. Full variable domain (remainder filled in from reference TRBV7-9 and TRBJ2-2): DTGVSQNPRHKITKRGQNVTFRCDPISEHNRLYWYRQTLGQGPEFLTYFQNEAQLEKSRLLSDRFSAERPKGSFSTLEIQRTEQGDSAMYLCASSLVPGQANTGELFFGEGSRLTVL.

As for this clonotype: A clone one base away is much larger, so this may be a read error. V gene TRBV4-1 combines with J gene TRBJ1-1; a weak D match, TRBD1 (6 bases). The CDR3 totals 14 residues. Germline V gene data show CDR1 as MGHRA and CDR2 as YSYEKL. The CDR3 bases are TGTGCCAGCAGCCAAGATATCAGGGGCACTGAAGCTCTCTTT. Translating gives CASSQDIRGTEALF.

The rearrangement joins TRBV10-3 to TRBJ2-3; D uncertain. This CDR3 spans 12 amino acids. Trimming left V 6 bases short and J 4 bases short, with 8 bases between. Per germline, CDR1 ENHRY and CDR2 SYGVKD. The CDR3 loop is CAISQSPDTQYF. In nucleotides, the CDR3 is TGTGCCATCAGCCAATCCCCAGATACGCAGTATTTT.

The chain carries TRBV7-8 and TRBJ1-2; D perhaps matches TRBD1 (5 bases). CDR3 length: 15 residues. Trimming stripped 6 bases from V and 5 bases from J, with 19 bases between. Germline loops: CDR1 SGHVS, CDR2 FQNEAQ. CDR3 sequence (DNA): TGTGCCAGCAGTGCTAGTGGGGCCCCCCCTTATGGCTACACCTTC. Translation gives CASSASGAPPYGYTF.

In this sample, this clonotype turned up many times. J is TRBJ2-2 and V is TRBV7-2; D is perhaps TRBD2 (5 bases). The ends were cut back, 0 bases at V and 7 bases at J, with 30 bases in the middle. This CDR3 contains 21 residues. The germline V gene has CDR1 SGHTA and CDR2 FQGNSA. The DNA of the CDR3 is TGTGCCAGCAGCTTAGCGTCTGGGCTAGCCGGGTTTATAAGGTCGGGCGGGGAGCTGTTTTTT. This gives the protein CASSLASGLAGFIRSGGELFF.

This chain connects TRBV2 to TRBJ1-4; the D gene is possibly TRBD1 (5 bases). Germline V lookup: CDR1 SNHLY, CDR2 FYNNEI. The CDR3 runs to 15 residues. The germline V and J ends were trimmed by 5 bases and 4 bases, with 14 bases remaining between them. CDR3 sequence (DNA): TGTGCCAGCAGTTCCCCCGGGACGCTTAATGAAAAACTGTTTTTT. Amino acids: CASSSPGTLNEKLFF.

With regard to this clonotype: No conserved phenylalanine or tryptophan is present at the end of the CDR3, so a read error is the likely explanation. The chain is built from TRBV20-1 and TRBJ1-1; D uncertain. Trimming removed 3 bases from V and 5 bases from J, with 1 base in between. Germline values: CDR1 DFQATT, CDR2 SNEGSKA (reference sequence). The CDR3 is made up of 9 amino acids. The CDR3 DNA reads TGCAGTGCTAGGACTGAAGCTTTCCTT. This gives the protein CSARTEAFL.

This clonotype appeared many times. The chain is built from TRBV13 and TRBJ1-3; tentative D call: TRBD1 (6 bases). V was pared by 4 bases and J by 0 bases, with 10 bases between. Germline V CDR1 and CDR2: PRHDT, FYEKMQ (reference sequence). This CDR3 is 15 amino acids long. This CDR3 reads CASSSRQVSGNTIYF. The CDR3 DNA reads as TGTGCCAGCAGCTCCCGACAGGTCTCTGGAAACACCATATATTTT.

The chain joins TRBV3-1 to TRBJ1-1; D not resolved. From germline, CDR1 is LGHDT and CDR2 YNNKEL (reference sequence). V lost 1 base and J lost 8, with 2 bases in between. CDR3 length equals 10 residues. The CDR3 is CASSQGEAFF. The CDR3 DNA reads as TGTGCCAGCAGCCAAGGGGAAGCTTTCTTT.

Many counts were recorded for this clonotype. J is TRBJ2-7 and V is TRBV7-9; 14 nucleotides match TRBD2. Germline V lookup: CDR1 SEHNR, CDR2 FQNEAQ (reference sequence). V dropped 4 bases and J dropped 4; count of bases not matched to a gene: 15. CDR3 size: 19 residues. The CDR3: CASSSNTGTSGRVGYEQYF. Here the CDR3 DNA reads TGTGCCAGCAGCTCCAATACCGGGACTAGCGGGAGAGTAGGTTACGAGCAGTACTTC.

The chain carries TRBV29-1 and TRBJ2-3; 9 nucleotides align to TRBD2. CDR3 length equals 14 residues. The V segment lost 3 bases and the J segment 3 bases; nucleotides outside the gene matches: 4. Germline V gene sequence: CDR1 SQVTM, CDR2 ANQGSEA. The CDR3 region has the DNA TGCAGCGTTGAGGCGGGAGGGCCAACAGATACGCAGTATTTT. This sequence encodes CSVEAGGPTDTQYF.